These T cell receptor beta chains were read from a single sample in a study of CD8+CD57+ T cells in acquired aplastic anemia. TCRdb reprocessed the reads via MiXCR and lists one record per CDR3 protein. The table includes some 200,000 distinct CDR3 sequences, nearly 50% detected once. The specimen was sorted CD4+, CD8+, or CD8+CD57+ T cells (not recorded which) from PBMCs. The receptors here all came from a human donor with aplastic anemia. Each CDR3 is given with its conserved first and last residue. D genes are given only for firm matches. The size entry is marked missing in some rows and otherwise reads once, few, many or a size class.

TRBJ2-3	TRBV19	.	.	TGTGCCAGTAGTATAGTCGGCGGTACGCAGTATTTT	CASSIVGGTQYF
TRBJ1-1	TRBV7-9	many	TRBD1	TGTGCCAGCAGCTTTACAGGGGGCGAAGGAACTGAAGCTTTCTTT	CASSFTGGEGTEAFF
TRBJ2-7	TRBV10-3	many	TRBD1	TGTGCCATCACCCCCGGGGTTGGACAGGCCCTAGGCGAGCAGTACTTC	CAITPGVGQALGEQYF
TRBJ2-6	TRBV9	many	.	TGTGCCAGCAGCCCCACAGAGGGTTCCTCTGGGGCCAACGTCCTGACTTTC	CASSPTEGSSGANVLTF
TRBJ2-1	TRBV5-6	.	.	TGTGCCAGCAGCGACCGGGACGGTTCCTACAATGAGCAGTTCTTC	CASSDRDGSYNEQFF
TRBJ2-2	TRBV10-3	.	TRBD2	TGTGCCATCAGTGAGCCTCCGACTAGCGGGAGCAGGGAGCTGTTTTTT	CAISEPPTSGSRELFF
TRBJ2-3	TRBV20-1	many	.	TGCAGTGCTAGTTCCGGGTTGAAAGGGCCAGATACGCAGTATTTT	CSASSGLKGPDTQYF
TRBJ2-3	TRBV5-1	once	.	TGCGCCAGCAGCTTGGTTTTAGGCGGGAGCACAGATACGCAGTATTTT	CASSLVLGGSTDTQYF
TRBJ2-7	TRBV7-6	medium-sized	.	TGTGCCAGCAGCCCCGGGGTGGGAGAGCAGTACTTC	CASSPGVGEQYF
TRBJ2-7	TRBV29-1	once	TRBD1	TGCAGCGTACGGGACAGCCACTACGAGCAGTACTTC	CSVRDSHYEQYF
TRBJ1-2	TRBV20-1	.	.	TGCAGTGCCCCTCGACAGCCGGGGGACTATGGCTACACCTTC	CSAPRQPGDYGYTF
TRBJ2-7	TRBV7-9	.	TRBD1	TGTGCCGGCAGCAACACCGGGACAGGGGGCTACGAGCAGTACTTC	CAGSNTGTGGYEQYF
TRBJ2-7	TRBV2	.	TRBD2	TGTGCCAGCAGTTTACCGGGACTAGCGGGCAGCTACGAGCAGTACTTC	CASSLPGLAGSYEQYF
TRBJ2-1	TRBV20-1	.	TRBD1	TGCAGTGCTGATCGACAGGGAATCGATGAGCAGTTCTTC	CSADRQGIDEQFF
TRBJ1-4	TRBV12-3/TRBV12-4	few	TRBD1	TGTGCCAGCAGTTCTGACAGGGCGAGAGGTGAAAAACTGTTTTTT	CASSSDRARGEKLFF
TRBJ2-4	TRBV5-6	.	TRBD2	TGTGCCAGCAGCCCACCTAGCGGGAGGGTAGCCAAAAACATTCAGTACTTC	CASSPPSGRVAKNIQYF
TRBJ1-1	TRBV11-2	many	.	TGTGCCAGCAGCTTGGGAGGGGCGAGCACTGAAGCTTTCTTT	CASSLGGASTEAFF
TRBJ2-7	TRBV20-1	.	.	TGCAGTGCTAGAGTCCCGGGACAAATAACCTACGAGCAGTACTTC	CSARVPGQITYEQYF
TRBJ2-5	TRBV29-1	.	.	TGCAGCCCTGAAGGGGCAGAGACCCAGTACTTC	CSPEGAETQYF
TRBJ1-4	TRBV20-1	many	.	TGCAGTGCTAGAACAGGGAAGGCTGCAACTAATGAAAAACTGTTTTTT	CSARTGKAATNEKLFF
TRBJ2-1	TRBV2	.	.	TGTGCCAGCAGTCTAGGACAGTACAATGAGCAGTTCTTC	CASSLGQYNEQFF
TRBJ1-5	TRBV2	.	TRBD1	TGTGCCAGCAGCCCCGACAGGGTCGGGCCGCCCCAGCATTTT	CASSPDRVGPPQHF
TRBJ2-7	TRBV5-8	many	.	TGTGCCAGCAGCTTGATGAGTGGAGAACCGGGAGAGCAGTACTTC	CASSLMSGEPGEQYF